This T cell receptor beta chain was captured in a study of identical twins. General study findings and limits: Cord blood beta clonotypes present at high abundance carried fewer insertions; no such pattern appeared in memory repertoires. Conclusions rested on cross-sectional statistics rather than following the same donors.

In this sample, this clonotype turned up a few times. Its antigen is still unknown. Everyone who donated was a healthy Caucasian. Looked up from germline, CDR1 is SGHRS and CDR2 is YFSETQ. This CDR3 has 16 residues. V was pared by 0 bases and J by 0 bases, with 12 bases between. TCRdb ran MiXCR on the 5' RACE reads and lists one entry per CDR3 protein. The data contain around 960,000 distinct CDR3 sequences, 12% of them seen just once; the ten biggest clones take up around 1.5%. The data were also submitted as part of a second study, on yellow fever vaccine responses in identical twins.

The TCR sequence derives from a woman aged 18-29 years in good health. This chain links TRBV5-1 with TRBJ1-1; D remains unclear. The specimen was PBMCs. CDR3 loop: CASSLELGSVNTEAFF. DNA of the CDR3: TGCGCCAGCAGCTTGGAGCTAGGGTCCGTGAACACTGAAGCTTTCTTT.